Presented here are 9 T cell receptor beta chains from one specimen sequenced in a study of blood T cell repertoires in COVID-19. Assay: immunoSEQ multiplex PCR; the TCRdb copy retains only in-frame clones and omits some. The sample gives a few hundred thousand clones, about 85% of which show up once; roughly a tenth is in the top ten. Sequencing was performed on peripheral blood. The receptor source for this set is a woman aged 80 or over with COVID-19, enrolled during active disease.

The V gene is TRBV27, the J gene TRBJ1-2; 8 bases map to TRBD1. Germline loops: CDR1 MNHEY, CDR2 SMNVEV (reference sequence). Trimming at V came to 6 bases and at J to 4 bases, leaving 13 bases not matched to a gene. This CDR3 has 16 amino acids. CDR3 region: CASSLKGQGAVYGYTF. CDR3 sequence (DNA): TGTGCCAGCAGCCTTAAAGGACAGGGCGCCGTCTATGGCTACACCTTC.

The gene calls are TRBV5-4 and TRBJ2-1; no clear D. Germline V gene sequence: CDR1 SGHNT, CDR2 YYREEE (reference sequence). The CDR3 length is 16 residues. Trimming took off 0 bases at V and 0 bases at J, with 10 bases between the two ends. CDR3 sequence reads: CASSLDKFGSYNEQFF. CDR3 in DNA: TGTGCCAGCAGCTTGGACAAGTTTGGCTCCTACAATGAGCAGTTCTTC.

The J gene is TRBJ1-4, the V gene TRBV2, with 9 positions matching TRBD1. Germline V lookup: CDR1 SNHLY, CDR2 FYNNEI. This CDR3 has 15 amino acids. With V trimmed by 6 bases and J by 5 bases, 7 bases remained unmatched. The CDR3 DNA reads as TGTGCCAGCAGGCTCATAGGGACAGGGAATGAAAAACTGTTTTTT. Translating it yields CASRLIGTGNEKLFF.

The gene calls are TRBV5-6 and TRBJ2-1, with TRBD2 identical over 9 bases. Germline assignment: CDR1 SGHDT and CDR2 YYEEEE. The CDR3 loop spans 16 amino acids. V dropped 2 bases and J dropped 6; count of bases not matched to a gene: 9. The chain's CDR3 is CASSFLGSGGPNEQFF. CDR3 DNA: TGTGCCAGCAGCTTCCTGGGAAGCGGGGGGCCCAATGAGCAGTTCTTC. Full variable domain (rest looked up from reference TRBV5-6 and TRBJ2-1): DAGVTQSPTHLIKTRGQQVTLRCSPKSGHDTVSWYQQALGQGPQFIFQYYEEEERQRGNFPDRFSGHQFPNYSSELNVNALLLGDSALYLCASSFLGSGGPNEQFFGPGTRLTVL.

The CDR3: CASSYLRTGELFF. CDR3 sequence (DNA): TGTGCCAGCAGTTACTTGCGCACCGGGGAGCTGTTTTTT. The gene calls are TRBV6-2 or TRBV6-3 and TRBJ2-2; no clear D gene. There are 13 residues in the CDR3. The V gene lost 1 base and the J gene lost 4 bases, with 4 bases spanning the gap. The germline V gene has CDR1 MNHEY and CDR2 SVGEGT.

This chain's CDR3 is CASSLGRGAEYF. The CDR3, as DNA: TGTGCCAGCAGTTTAGGGAGGGGAGCGGAGTACTTC. V usage is TRBV12-3 or TRBV12-4 and J usage is TRBJ2-7; possible D gene TRBD2, 6 bases. The CDR3 length is 12 residues. Trimming stripped 1 base from V and 11 bases from J, with 12 bases between.

This clone was detected only once. The V gene is TRBV6-1, the J gene TRBJ2-5, with TRBD2 matching 13 bases. The CDR3 consists of 16 residues. The V gene end was trimmed by 4 bases and the J gene end by 5 bases; junction bases not matched to a gene: 7. Germline V gene lookup returns CDR1 MNHNS and CDR2 SASEGT. CDR3 sequence: CASSGGLAGEGETQYF. For the CDR3, the DNA is TGTGCCAGCAGTGGAGGACTAGCGGGGGAGGGGGAGACCCAGTACTTC.

This clone was recorded once. This sequence joins TRBV5-4 and TRBJ2-7; D is undetermined. Deletions cut 5 bases from V and 1 base from J, with 13 bases between. From germline, CDR1 is SGHNT and CDR2 YYREEE (reference sequence). The CDR3 loop spans 14 amino acids. CDR3 nucleotide sequence: TGTGCCAGCAGACCCGACTTCTTATCCTACGAGCAGTACTTC. Translation gives CASRPDFLSYEQYF. Full variable domain (remainder filled in from reference TRBV5-4 and TRBJ2-7): ETGVTQSPTHLIKTRGQQVTLRCSSQSGHNTVSWYQQALGQGPQFIFQYYREEENGRGNFPPRFSGLQFPNYSSELNVNALELDDSALYLCASRPDFLSYEQYFGPGTRLTVT.

The rearrangement links TRBV3-1 (or the pseudogene TRBV3-2) to TRBJ1-1; maybe TRBD1 (6 bases). The V gene's germline CDR1 is LGHDT and CDR2 YNNKEL (reference sequence). Between the trimmed V and J ends, which lost 4 bases and 3 bases, there was a span of 15 bases. The CDR3 sequence is 15 residues long. CDR3 in DNA: TGTGCCAGCAGCCCCTCCAGAGGGGGATACACTGAAGCTTTCTTT. Translation gives CASSPSRGGYTEAFF.